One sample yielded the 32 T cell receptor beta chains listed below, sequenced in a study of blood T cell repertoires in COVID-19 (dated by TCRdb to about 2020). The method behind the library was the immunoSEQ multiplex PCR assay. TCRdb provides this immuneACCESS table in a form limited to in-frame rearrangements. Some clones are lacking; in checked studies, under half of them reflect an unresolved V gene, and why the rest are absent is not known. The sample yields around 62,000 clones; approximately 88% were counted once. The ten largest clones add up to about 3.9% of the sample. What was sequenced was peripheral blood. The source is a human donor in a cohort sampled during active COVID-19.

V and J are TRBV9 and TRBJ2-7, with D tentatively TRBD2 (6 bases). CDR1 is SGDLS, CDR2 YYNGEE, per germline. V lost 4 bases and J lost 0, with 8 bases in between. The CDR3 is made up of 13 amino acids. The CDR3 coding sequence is TGTGCCAGCAGCCCCGGGAGCTCCTACGAGCAGTACTTC. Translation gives CASSPGSSYEQYF.

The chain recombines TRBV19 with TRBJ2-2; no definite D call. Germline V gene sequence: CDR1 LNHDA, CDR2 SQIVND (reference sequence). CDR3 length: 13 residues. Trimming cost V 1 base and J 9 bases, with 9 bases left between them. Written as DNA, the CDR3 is TGTGCCAGTAGTATAGCCCTAGGTAGGGAGCTGTTTTTT. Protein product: CASSIALGRELFF.

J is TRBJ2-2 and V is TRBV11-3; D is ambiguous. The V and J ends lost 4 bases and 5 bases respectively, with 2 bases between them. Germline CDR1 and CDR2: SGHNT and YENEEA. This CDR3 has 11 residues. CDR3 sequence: CASSSTGELFF. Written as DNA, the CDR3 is TGTGCCAGCAGCTCTACCGGGGAGCTGTTTTTT. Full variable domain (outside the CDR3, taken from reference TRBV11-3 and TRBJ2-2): EAGVVQSPRYKIIEKKQPVAFWCNPISGHNTLYWYLQNLGQGPELLIRYENEEAVDDSQLPKDRFSAERLKGVDSTLKIQPAELGDSAVYLCASSSTGELFFGEGSRLTVL.

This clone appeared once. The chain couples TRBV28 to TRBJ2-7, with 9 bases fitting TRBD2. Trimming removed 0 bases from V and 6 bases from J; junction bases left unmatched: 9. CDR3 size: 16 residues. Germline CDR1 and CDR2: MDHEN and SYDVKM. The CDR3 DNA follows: TGTGCCAGCAGTTTATGGGCGGGAGGGTTTGTTGGCGAGCAGTACTTC. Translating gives CASSLWAGGFVGEQYF.

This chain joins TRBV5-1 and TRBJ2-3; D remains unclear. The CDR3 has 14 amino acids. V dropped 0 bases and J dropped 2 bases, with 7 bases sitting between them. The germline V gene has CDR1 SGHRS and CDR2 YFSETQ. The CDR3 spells CASSLAVFTDTQYF. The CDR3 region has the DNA TGCGCCAGCAGCTTGGCCGTATTCACAGATACGCAGTATTTT.

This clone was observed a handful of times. The CDR3 region has the DNA TGCAGCGTTGCAGGGGTGGGGGAGACCCAGTACTTC. It is translated as CSVAGVGETQYF. The rearrangement links TRBV29-1 to TRBJ2-5; D is possibly TRBD1 (6 bases). CDR3 size: 12 residues. The ends were cut back, 4 bases at V and 5 bases at J, with 11 bases in the middle. Germline CDR1 and CDR2: SQVTM and ANQGSEA.

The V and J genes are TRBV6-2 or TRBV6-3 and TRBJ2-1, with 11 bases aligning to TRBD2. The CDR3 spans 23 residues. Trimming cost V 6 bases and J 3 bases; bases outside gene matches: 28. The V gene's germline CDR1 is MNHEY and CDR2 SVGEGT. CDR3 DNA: TGTGCCAGCAGCCCCGGACACAATGGGGGACTAGCGGAGCCGGTCGGCCTCTACAATGAGCAGTTCTTC. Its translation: CASSPGHNGGLAEPVGLYNEQFF.

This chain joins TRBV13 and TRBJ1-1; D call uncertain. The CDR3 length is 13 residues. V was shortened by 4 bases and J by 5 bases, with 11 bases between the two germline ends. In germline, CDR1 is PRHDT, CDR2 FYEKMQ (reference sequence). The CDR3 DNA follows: TGTGCCAGCAGCTCGGACTCACATACTGAAGCTTTCTTT. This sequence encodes CASSSDSHTEAFF. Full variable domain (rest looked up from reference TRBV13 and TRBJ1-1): AAGVIQSPRHLIKEKRETATLKCYPIPRHDTVYWYQQGPGQDPQFLISFYEKMQSDKGSIPDRFSAQQFSDYHSELNMSSLELGDSALYFCASSSDSHTEAFFGQGTRLTVV.

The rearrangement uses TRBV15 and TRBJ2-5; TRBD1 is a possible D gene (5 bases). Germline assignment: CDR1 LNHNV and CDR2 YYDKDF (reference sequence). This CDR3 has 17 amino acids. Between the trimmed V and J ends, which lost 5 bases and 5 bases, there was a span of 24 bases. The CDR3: CATSPWPADTTPETQYF. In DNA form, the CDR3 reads TGTGCCACCAGCCCGTGGCCGGCGGACACTACCCCGGAGACCCAGTACTTC.

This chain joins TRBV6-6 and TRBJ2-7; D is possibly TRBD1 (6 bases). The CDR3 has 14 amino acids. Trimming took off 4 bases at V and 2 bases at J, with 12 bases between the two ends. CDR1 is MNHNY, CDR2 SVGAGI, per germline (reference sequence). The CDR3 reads CASSSGTRTYEQYF. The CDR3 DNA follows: TGTGCCAGCAGTTCCGGGACACGGACCTACGAGCAGTACTTC.

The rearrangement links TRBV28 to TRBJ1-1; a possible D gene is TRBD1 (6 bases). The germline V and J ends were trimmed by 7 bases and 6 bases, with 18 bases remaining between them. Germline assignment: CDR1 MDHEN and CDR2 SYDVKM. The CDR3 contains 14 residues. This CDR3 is CASTPGGRRAEAFF. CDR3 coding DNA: TGTGCCAGCACCCCGGGGGGGCGAAGAGCTGAAGCTTTCTTT.

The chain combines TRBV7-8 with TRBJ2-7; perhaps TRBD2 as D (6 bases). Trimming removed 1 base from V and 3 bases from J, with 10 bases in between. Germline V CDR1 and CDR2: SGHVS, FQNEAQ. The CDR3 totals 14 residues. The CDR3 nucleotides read TGTGCCAGCAGCTTAGGCGCTAGCGACTACGAGCAGTACTTC. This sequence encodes CASSLGASDYEQYF.

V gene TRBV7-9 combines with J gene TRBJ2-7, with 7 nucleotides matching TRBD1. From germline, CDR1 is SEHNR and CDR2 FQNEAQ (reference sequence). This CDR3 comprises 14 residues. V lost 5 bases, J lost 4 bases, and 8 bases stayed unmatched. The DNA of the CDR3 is TGTGCCAGCAGCCCCTCAGGGGGTCTGTACGAGCAGTACTTC. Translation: CASSPSGGLYEQYF.

The CDR3 is CASSQGTSSYNEQFF. CDR3 in DNA: TGTGCCAGCAGCCAAGGGACTAGCAGCTACAATGAGCAGTTCTTC. The chain has TRBV3-1 (or the pseudogene TRBV3-2) and TRBJ2-1; 8 nucleotides align to TRBD2. This CDR3 region has 15 residues. The germline V gene encodes CDR1 LGHDT and CDR2 YNNKEL (reference sequence). The trim removed 1 base at V and 3 bases at J, leaving 2 bases unmatched.

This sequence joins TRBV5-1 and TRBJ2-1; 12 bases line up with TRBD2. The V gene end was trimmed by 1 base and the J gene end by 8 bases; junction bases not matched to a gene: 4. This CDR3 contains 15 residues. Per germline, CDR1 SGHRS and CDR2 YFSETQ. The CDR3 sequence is CASSLRLAGVHEQFF. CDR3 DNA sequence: TGCGCCAGCAGCTTGCGACTAGCGGGGGTGCATGAGCAGTTCTTC.

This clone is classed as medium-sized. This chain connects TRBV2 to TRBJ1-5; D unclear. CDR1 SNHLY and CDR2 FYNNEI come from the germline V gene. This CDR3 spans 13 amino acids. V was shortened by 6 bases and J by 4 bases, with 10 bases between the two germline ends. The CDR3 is CASSGSQNQPQHF. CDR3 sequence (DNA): TGTGCCAGCAGCGGGTCCCAAAATCAGCCCCAGCATTTT.

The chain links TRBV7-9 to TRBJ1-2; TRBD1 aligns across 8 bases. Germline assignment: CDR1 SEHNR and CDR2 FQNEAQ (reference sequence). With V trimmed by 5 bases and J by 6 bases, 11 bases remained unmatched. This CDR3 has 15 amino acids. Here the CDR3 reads CASSPPGQGRDGYTF. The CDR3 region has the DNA TGTGCCAGCAGCCCCCCAGGACAGGGAAGAGATGGCTACACCTTC. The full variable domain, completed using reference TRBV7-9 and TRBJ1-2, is DTGVSQNPRHKITKRGQNVTFRCDPISEHNRLYWYRQTLGQGPEFLTYFQNEAQLEKSRLLSDRFSAERPKGSFSTLEIQRTEQGDSAMYLCASSPPGQGRDGYTFGSGTRLTVV.

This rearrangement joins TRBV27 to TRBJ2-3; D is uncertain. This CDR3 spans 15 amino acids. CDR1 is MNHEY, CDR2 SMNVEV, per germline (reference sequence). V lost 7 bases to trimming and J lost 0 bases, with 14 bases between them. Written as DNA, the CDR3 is TGTGCCAGCACCCCTGGGCTCCTCAGCACAGATACGCAGTATTTT. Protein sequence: CASTPGLLSTDTQYF.

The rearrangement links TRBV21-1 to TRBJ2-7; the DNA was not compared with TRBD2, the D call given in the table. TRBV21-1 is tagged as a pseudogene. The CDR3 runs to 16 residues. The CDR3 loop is CASSSIGPRLIYEQYF. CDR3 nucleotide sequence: TGTGCCAGCAGCAGCATAGGCCCGAGACTGATCTACGAGCAGTACTTC.

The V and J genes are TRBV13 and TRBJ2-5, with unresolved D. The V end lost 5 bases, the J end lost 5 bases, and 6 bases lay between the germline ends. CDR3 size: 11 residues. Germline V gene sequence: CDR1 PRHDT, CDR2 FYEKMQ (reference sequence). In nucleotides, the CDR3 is TGTGCCAGCAGCGATCGGGAGACCCAGTACTTC. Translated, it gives CASSDRETQYF.

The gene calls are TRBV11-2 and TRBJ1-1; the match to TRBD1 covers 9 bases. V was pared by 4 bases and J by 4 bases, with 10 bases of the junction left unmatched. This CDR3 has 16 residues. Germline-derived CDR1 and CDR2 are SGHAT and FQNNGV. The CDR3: CASSSPGGTGPTEAFF. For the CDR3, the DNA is TGTGCCAGCAGCTCCCCAGGGGGGACAGGGCCCACTGAAGCTTTCTTT.

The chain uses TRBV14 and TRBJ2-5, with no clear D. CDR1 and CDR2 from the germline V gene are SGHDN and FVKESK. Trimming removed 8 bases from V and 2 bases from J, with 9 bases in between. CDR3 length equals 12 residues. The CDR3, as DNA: TGTGCCAGCTCAAGCCGTCAAGAGACCCAGTACTTC. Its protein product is CASSSRQETQYF.

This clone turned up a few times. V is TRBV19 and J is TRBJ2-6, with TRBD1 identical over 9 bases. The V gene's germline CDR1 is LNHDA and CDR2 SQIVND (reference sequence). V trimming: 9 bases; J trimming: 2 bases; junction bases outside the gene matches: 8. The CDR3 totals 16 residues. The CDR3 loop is CASRDRASPGANVLTF. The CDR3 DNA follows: TGTGCCAGCCGGGACAGGGCATCCCCTGGGGCCAACGTCCTGACTTTC.

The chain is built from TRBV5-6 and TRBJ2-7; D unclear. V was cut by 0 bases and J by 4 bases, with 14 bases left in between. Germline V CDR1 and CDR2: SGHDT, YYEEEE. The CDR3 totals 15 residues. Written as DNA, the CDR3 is TGTGCCAGCAGCTTGGACTCAACTTACGTTTACGAGCAGTACTTC. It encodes CASSLDSTYVYEQYF.

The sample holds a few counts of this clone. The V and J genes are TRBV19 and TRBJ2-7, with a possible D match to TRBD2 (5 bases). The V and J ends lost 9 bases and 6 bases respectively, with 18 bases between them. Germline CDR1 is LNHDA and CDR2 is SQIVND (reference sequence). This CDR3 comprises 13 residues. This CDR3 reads CASGFGGGREQYF. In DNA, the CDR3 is TGTGCCAGCGGCTTCGGAGGCGGGCGCGAGCAGTACTTC.

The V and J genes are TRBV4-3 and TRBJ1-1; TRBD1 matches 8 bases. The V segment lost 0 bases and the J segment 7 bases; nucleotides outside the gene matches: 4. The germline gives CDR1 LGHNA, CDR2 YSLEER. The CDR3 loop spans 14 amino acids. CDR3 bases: TGCGCCAGCAGCCAAGATCTAGGACAGGGTGAAGCTTTCTTT. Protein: CASSQDLGQGEAFF.

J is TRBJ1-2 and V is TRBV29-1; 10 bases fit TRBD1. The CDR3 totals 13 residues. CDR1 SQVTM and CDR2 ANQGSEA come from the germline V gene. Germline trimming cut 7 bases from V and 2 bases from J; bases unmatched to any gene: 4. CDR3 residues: CSAGTGVNYGYTF. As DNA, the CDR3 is TGCAGCGCCGGGACAGGGGTGAACTATGGCTACACCTTC.

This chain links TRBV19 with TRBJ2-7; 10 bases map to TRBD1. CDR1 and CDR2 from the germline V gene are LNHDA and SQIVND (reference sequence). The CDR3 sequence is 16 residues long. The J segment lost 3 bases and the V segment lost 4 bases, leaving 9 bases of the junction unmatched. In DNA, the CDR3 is TGTGCCAGTAGTACCCTTCGGACAGGGGGAAACTACGAGCAGTACTTC. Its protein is CASSTLRTGGNYEQYF. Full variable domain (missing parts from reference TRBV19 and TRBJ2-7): DGGITQSPKYLFRKEGQNVTLSCEQNLNHDAMYWYRQDPGQGLRLIYYSQIVNDFQKGDIAEGYSVSREKKESFPLTVTSAQKNPTAFYLCASSTLRTGGNYEQYFGPGTRLTVT.

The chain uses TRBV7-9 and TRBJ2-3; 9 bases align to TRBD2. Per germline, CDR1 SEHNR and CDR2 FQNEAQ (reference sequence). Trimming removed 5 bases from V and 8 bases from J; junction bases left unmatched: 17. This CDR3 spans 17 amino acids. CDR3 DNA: TGTGCCAGCAGCCCTTCCCGAGCTAGCGGGAATATCGGTACGCAGTATTTT. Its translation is CASSPSRASGNIGTQYF.

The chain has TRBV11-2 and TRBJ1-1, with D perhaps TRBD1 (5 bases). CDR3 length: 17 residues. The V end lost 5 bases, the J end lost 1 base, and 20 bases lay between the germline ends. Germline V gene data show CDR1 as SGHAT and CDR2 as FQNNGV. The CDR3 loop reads CASSPRRGSLSNTEAFF. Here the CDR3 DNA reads TGTGCCAGCAGCCCACGCCGGGGGTCCTTGTCGAACACTGAAGCTTTCTTT. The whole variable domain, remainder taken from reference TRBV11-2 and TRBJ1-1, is EAGVAQSPRYKIIEKRQSVAFWCNPISGHATLYWYQQILGQGPKLLIQFQNNGVVDDSQLPKDRFSAERLKGVDSTLKIQPAKLEDSAVYLCASSPRRGSLSNTEAFFGQGTRLTVV.

CDR3 DNA: TGTGCCAGCAGCGTAGACGATACAGGGGACAATCAGCCCCAGCATTTT. As protein: CASSVDDTGDNQPQHF. This chain connects TRBV9 to TRBJ1-5; 7 bases agree with TRBD1. Germline V lookup: CDR1 SGDLS, CDR2 YYNGEE. The CDR3 consists of 16 residues. Trimming at V came to 0 bases and at J to 3 bases, leaving 6 bases not matched to a gene.

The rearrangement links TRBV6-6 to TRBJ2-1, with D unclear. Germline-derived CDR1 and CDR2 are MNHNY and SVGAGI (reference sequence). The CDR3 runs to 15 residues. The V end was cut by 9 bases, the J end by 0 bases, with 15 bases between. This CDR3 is CARRTTEVSYNEQFF. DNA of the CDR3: TGTGCCAGACGAACTACGGAAGTCTCCTACAATGAGCAGTTCTTC.